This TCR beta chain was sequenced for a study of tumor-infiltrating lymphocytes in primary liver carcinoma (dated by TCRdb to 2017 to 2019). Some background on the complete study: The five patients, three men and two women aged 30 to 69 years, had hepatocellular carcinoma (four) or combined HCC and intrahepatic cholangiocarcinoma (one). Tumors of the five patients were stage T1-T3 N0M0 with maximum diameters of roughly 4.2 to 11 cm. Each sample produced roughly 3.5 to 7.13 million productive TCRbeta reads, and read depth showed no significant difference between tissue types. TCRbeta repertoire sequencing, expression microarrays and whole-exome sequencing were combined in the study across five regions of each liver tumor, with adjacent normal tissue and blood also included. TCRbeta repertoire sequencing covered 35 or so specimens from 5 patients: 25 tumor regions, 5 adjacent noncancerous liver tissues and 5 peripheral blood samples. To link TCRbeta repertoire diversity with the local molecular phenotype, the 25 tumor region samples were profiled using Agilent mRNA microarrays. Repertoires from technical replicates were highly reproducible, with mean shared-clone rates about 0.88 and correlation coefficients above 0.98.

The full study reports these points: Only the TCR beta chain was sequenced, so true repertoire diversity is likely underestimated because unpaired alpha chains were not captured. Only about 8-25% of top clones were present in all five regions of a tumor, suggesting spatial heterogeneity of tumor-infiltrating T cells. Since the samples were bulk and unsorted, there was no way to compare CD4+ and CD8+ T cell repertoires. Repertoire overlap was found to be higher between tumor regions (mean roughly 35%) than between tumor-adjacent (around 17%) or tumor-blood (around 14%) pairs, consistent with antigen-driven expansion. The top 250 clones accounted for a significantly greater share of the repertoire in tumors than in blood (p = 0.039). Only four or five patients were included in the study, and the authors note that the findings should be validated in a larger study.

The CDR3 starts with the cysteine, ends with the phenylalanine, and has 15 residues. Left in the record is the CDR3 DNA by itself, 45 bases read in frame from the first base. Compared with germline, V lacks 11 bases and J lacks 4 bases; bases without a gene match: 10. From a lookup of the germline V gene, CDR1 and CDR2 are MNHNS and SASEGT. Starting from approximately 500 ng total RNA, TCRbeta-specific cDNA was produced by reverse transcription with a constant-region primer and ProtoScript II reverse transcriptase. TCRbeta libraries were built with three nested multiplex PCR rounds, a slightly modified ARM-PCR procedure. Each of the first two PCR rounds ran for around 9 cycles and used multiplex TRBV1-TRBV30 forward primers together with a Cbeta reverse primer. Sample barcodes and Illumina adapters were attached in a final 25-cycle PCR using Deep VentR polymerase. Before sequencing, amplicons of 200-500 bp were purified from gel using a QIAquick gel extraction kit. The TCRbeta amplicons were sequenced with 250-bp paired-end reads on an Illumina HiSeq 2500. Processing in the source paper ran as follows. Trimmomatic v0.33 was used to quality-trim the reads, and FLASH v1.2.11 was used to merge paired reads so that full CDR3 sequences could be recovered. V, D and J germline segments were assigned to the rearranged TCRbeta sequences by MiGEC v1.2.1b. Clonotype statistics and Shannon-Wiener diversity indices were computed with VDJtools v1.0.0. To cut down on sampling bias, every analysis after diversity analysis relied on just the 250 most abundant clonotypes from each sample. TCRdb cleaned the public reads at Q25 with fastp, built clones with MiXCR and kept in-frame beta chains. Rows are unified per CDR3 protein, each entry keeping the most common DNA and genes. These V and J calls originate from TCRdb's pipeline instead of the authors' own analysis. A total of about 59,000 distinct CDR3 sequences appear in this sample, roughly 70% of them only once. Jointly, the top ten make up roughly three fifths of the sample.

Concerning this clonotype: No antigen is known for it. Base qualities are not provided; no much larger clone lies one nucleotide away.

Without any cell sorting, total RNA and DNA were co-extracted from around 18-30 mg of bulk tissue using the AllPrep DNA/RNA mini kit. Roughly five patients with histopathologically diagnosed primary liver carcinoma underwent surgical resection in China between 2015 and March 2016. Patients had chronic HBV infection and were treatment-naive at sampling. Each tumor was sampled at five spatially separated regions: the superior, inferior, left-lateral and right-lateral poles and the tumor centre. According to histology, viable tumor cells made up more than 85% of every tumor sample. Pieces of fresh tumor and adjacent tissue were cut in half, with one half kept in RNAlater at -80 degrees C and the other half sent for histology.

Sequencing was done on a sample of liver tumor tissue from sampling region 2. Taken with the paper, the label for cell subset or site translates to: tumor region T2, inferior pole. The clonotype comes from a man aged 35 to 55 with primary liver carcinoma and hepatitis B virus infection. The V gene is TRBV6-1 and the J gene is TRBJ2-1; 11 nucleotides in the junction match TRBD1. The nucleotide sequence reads TGTGCCCGTAGGGTCGGGACAGGGGGGTACAATGAGCAGTTCTTC. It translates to CARRVGTGGYNEQFF.